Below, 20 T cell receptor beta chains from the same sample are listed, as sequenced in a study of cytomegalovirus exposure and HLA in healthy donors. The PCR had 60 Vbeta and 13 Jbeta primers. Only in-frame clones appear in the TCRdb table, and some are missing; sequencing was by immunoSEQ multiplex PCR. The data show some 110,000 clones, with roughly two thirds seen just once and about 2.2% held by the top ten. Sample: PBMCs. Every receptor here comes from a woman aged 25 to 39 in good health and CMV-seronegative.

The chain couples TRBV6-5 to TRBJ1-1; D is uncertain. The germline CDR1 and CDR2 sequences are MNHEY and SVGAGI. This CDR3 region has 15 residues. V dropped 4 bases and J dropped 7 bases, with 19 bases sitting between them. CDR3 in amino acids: CASSSNGLQGGEAFF. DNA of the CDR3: TGTGCCAGCAGTTCCAACGGCCTCCAAGGAGGTGAAGCTTTCTTT.

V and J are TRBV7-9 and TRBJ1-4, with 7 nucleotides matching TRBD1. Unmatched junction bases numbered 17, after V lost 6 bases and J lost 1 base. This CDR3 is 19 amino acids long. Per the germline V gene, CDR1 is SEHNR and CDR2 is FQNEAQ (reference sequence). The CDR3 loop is CASSTGTAVLYGTNEKLFF. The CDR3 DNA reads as TGTGCCAGCAGTACGGGGACAGCGGTTTTATATGGAACTAATGAAAAACTGTTTTTT.

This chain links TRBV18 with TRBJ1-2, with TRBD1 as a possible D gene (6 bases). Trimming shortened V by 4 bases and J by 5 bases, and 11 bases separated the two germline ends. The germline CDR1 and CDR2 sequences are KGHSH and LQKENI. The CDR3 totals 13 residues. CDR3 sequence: CASSLDRDYGYTF. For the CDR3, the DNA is TGTGCCAGCTCACTGGACAGAGATTATGGCTACACCTTC.

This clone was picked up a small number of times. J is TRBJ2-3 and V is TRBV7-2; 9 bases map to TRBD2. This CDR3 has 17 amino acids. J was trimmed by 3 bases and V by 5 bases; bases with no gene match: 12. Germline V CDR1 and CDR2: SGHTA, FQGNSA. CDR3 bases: TGTGCCAGCAGCCCACTCCCGGGACTAGCAGAAACAGATACGCAGTATTTT. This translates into CASSPLPGLAETDTQYF.

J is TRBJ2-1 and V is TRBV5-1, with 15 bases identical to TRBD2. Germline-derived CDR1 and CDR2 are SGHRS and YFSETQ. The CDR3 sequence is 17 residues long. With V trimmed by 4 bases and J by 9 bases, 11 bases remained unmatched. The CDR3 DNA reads TGCGCCAGCAGCAAAGGACTAGCGGGAGGGGTTATTGGTGAGCAGTTCTTC. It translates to CASSKGLAGGVIGEQFF.

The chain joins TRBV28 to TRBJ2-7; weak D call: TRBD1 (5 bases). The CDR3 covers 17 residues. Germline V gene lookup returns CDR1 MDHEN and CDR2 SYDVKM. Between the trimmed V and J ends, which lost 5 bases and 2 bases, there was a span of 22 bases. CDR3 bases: TGTGCCAGCAGTCCCCCATGGTCGAAGGGGATTACCTACGAGCAGTACTTC. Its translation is CASSPPWSKGITYEQYF.

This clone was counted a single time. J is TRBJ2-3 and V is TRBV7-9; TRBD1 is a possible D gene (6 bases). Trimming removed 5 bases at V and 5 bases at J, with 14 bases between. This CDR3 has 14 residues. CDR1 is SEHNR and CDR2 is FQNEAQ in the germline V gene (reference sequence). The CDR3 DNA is TGTGCCAGCAGCCTCCAGGGGTTCGGAGATACGCAGTATTTT. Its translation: CASSLQGFGDTQYF. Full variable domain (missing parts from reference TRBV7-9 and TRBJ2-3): DTGVSQNPRHKITKRGQNVTFRCDPISEHNRLYWYRQTLGQGPEFLTYFQNEAQLEKSRLLSDRFSAERPKGSFSTLEIQRTEQGDSAMYLCASSLQGFGDTQYFGPGTRLTVL.

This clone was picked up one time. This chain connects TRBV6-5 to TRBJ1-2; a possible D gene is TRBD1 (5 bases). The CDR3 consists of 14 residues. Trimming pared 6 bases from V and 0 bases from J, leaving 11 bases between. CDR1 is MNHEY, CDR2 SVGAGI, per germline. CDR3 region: CASSRTPPNYGYTF. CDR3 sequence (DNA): TGTGCCAGCAGCCGGACACCGCCTAACTATGGCTACACCTTC.

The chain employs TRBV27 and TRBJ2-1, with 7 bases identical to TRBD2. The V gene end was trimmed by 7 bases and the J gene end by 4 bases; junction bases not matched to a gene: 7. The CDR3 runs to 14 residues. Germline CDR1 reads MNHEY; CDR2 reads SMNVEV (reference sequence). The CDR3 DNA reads TGTGCCAGCAACGGTGGCGGGAGTTACAATGAGCAGTTCTTC. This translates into CASNGGGSYNEQFF.

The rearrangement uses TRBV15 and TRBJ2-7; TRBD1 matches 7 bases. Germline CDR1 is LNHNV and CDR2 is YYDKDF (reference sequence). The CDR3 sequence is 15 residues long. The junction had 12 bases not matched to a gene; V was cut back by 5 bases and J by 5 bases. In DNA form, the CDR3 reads TGTGCCACCAGCTCCCCACAGACAGGGATCAACGAGCAGTACTTC. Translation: CATSSPQTGINEQYF. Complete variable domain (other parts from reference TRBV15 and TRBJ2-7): DAMVIQNPRYQVTQFGKPVTLSCSQTLNHNVMYWYQQKSSQAPKLLFHYYDKDFNNEADTPDNFQSRRPNTSFCFLDIRSPGLGDTAMYLCATSSPQTGINEQYFGPGTRLTVT.

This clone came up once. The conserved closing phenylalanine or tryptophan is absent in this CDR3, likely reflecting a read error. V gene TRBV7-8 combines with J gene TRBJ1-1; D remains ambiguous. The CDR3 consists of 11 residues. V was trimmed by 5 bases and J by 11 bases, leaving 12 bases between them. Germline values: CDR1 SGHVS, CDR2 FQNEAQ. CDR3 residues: CASSRGGEAFL. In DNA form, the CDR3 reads TGTGCCAGCAGCCGGGGTGGGGAGGCTTTCCTT.

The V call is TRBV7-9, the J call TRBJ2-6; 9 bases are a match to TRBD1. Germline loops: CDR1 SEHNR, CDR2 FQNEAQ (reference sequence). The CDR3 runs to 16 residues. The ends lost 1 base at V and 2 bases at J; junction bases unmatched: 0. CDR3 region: CASSLGQGAGANVLTF. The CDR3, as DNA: TGTGCCAGCAGCTTAGGACAGGGGGCTGGGGCCAACGTCCTGACTTTC. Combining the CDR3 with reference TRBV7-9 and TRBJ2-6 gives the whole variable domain DTGVSQNPRHKITKRGQNVTFRCDPISEHNRLYWYRQTLGQGPEFLTYFQNEAQLEKSRLLSDRFSAERPKGSFSTLEIQRTEQGDSAMYLCASSLGQGAGANVLTFGAGSRLTVL.

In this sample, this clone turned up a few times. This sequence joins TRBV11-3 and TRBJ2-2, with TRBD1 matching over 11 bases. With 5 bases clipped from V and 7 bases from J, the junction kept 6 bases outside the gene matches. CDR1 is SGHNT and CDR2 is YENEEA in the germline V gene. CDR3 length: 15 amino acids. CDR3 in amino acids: CASSKGQGAGGELFF. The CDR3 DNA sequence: TGTGCCAGCAGCAAAGGACAGGGGGCGGGCGGGGAGCTGTTTTTT.

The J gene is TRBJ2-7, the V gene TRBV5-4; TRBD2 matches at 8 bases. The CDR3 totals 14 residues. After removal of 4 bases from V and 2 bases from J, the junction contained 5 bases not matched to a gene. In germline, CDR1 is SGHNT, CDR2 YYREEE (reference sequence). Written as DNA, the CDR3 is TGTGCCAGCAGCCCGGGGACTAGTCCCTACGAGCAGTACTTC. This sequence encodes CASSPGTSPYEQYF.

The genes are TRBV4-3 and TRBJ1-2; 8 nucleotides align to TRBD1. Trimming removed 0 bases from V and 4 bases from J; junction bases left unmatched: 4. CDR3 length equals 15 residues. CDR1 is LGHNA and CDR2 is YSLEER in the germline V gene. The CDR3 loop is CASSQDAQGAYGYTF. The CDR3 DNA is TGCGCCAGCAGCCAAGATGCGCAGGGGGCCTATGGCTACACCTTC.

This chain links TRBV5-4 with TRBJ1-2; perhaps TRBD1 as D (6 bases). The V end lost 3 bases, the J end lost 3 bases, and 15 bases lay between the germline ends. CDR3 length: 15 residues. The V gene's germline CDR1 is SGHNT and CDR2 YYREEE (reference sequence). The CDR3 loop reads CASSWRTALDYGYTF. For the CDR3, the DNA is TGTGCCAGCAGCTGGCGGACAGCCCTTGACTATGGCTACACCTTC.

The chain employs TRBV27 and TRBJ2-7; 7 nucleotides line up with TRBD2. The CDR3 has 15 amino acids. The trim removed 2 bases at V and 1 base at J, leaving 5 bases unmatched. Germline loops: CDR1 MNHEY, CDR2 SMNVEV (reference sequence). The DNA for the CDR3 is TGTGCCAGCAGTTTAAGGGCTAGCGGATCCTACGAGCAGTACTTC. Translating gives CASSLRASGSYEQYF.

CDR3 sequence (DNA): TGCGCCAGCAGTCACCATGGACAGGGGAGCTCCTACGAGCAGTACTTC. This sequence encodes CASSHHGQGSSYEQYF. The chain employs TRBV23-1 and TRBJ2-5; TRBD1 aligns across 9 bases. The J call may be wrong; the DNA end is better matched by TRBJ2-7. TRBV23-1 counts as an open reading frame of uncertain function. There are 16 residues in the CDR3.

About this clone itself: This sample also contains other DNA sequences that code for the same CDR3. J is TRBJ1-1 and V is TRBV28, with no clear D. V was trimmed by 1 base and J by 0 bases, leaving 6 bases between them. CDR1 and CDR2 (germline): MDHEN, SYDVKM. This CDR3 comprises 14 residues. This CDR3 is CASSLSGVNTEAFF. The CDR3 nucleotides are TGTGCCAGCAGTTTATCCGGGGTGAACACTGAAGCTTTCTTT.

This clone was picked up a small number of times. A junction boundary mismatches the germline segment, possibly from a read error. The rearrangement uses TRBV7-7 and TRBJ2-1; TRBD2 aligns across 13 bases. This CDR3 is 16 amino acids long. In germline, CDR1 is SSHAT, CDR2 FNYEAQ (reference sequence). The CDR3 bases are TGTGCTAGCAGCTTACAACTAGCGGGAGGGCCCAATGAGCAGTTCTTC. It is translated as CASSLQLAGGPNEQFF.